This TCR beta chain was sequenced in a study of cytomegalovirus exposure and HLA in healthy donors. About the study: A later analysis reported the same platform for the 110 or so validation repertoires and the approximately 720 first-cohort repertoires.

Overall study results and limits: Most TCR sequences proved rare, with some public TCRs found in many donors.

It was the approximately 130-subject validation cohort, separate from the approximately 700-subject first cohort, to which the donors belonged. The assay was immunoSEQ multiplex PCR, and TCRdb's table has in-frame clones only and misses some. The sample carries 130,000 or so clones, roughly 91% recorded once. Points on this clone: Antigen unknown.

The TCR sequence derives from a man aged 30 to 39 in good health and CMV-seronegative. Sequenced: PBMCs.

The CDR3 loop is CASSLGQGGYGYTF. As DNA, the CDR3 is TGTGCCAGCAGCTTAGGGCAAGGGGGCTATGGCTACACCTTC. The chain links TRBV11-2 to TRBJ1-2, with D possibly matching TRBD1 (6 bases). Looked up from germline, CDR1 is SGHAT and CDR2 is FQNNGV. Trimming cost V 1 base and J 4 bases, with 10 bases left between them. The CDR3 is made up of 14 amino acids.